Each of the 7 T cell receptor beta chains below was sequenced from the same sample in a study of CD8 T cells in Susac syndrome. With random hexamers, 0.5 to 1 ug RNA was reverse transcribed. One entry per CDR3 protein, called by TCRdb with MiXCR from the immunoSEQ multiplex PCR reads. The table shows some 140,000 distinct CDR3 sequences, with about 90% occurring only once. Specimen: CD8+ T cells from PBMCs. The receptors come from a human donor with multiple sclerosis.

This clonotype was seen only once. The chain has TRBV4-3 and TRBJ1-3; TRBD1 might be the D (6 bases). CDR1 and CDR2 from the germline V gene are LGHNA and YSLEER. The CDR3 contains 14 residues. The ends were cut back, 4 bases at V and 1 base at J, with 8 bases in the middle. The CDR3 spells CASSLQGSGNTIYF. DNA for the CDR3: TGCGCCAGCAGCCTACAGGGTTCTGGAAACACCATATATTTT.

V gene TRBV12-3 or TRBV12-4 combines with J gene TRBJ2-1, with D perhaps TRBD2 (6 bases). V was clipped by 10 bases and J by 8 bases, with 18 bases between them. The CDR3 extends over 13 amino acids. Written as DNA, the CDR3 is TGTGCCACCCGGAGGGCCATGGAGGATGAGCAGTTCTTC. Amino acids: CATRRAMEDEQFF.

The CDR3: CASSPTGGLGNTEAFF. CDR3 in DNA: TGTGCCAGCAGCCCGACCGGGGGGTTGGGGAACACTGAAGCTTTCTTT. V gene TRBV11-2 combines with J gene TRBJ1-1; the D gene is possibly TRBD1 (5 bases). From germline, CDR1 is SGHAT and CDR2 FQNNGV. The CDR3 is made up of 16 amino acids. The V gene lost 5 bases and the J gene lost 1 base, with 17 bases spanning the gap.

The genes are TRBV15 and TRBJ1-1, with TRBD1 identical over 8 bases. The CDR3 is 13 residues long. Germline trimming cut 8 bases from V and 0 bases from J; bases unmatched to any gene: 2. In germline, CDR1 is LNHNV, CDR2 YYDKDF (reference sequence). The CDR3 protein is CATQGAMNTEAFF. In DNA form, the CDR3 reads TGTGCCACCCAGGGGGCTATGAACACTGAAGCTTTCTTT.

The genes are TRBV27 and TRBJ2-2; tentatively, D is TRBD1 (6 bases). Trimming took off 4 bases at V and 5 bases at J, with 11 bases between the two ends. The CDR3 is made up of 14 amino acids. CDR1 MNHEY and CDR2 SMNVEV come from the germline V gene (reference sequence). CDR3: CASSSGQTTGELFF. In DNA form, the CDR3 reads TGTGCCAGCAGTTCTGGACAGACTACCGGGGAGCTGTTTTTT.

CDR3 residues: CSGIAGRGTDTQYF. DNA of the CDR3: TGCAGCGGGATAGCGGGTCGGGGGACAGATACGCAGTATTTT. J is TRBJ2-3 and V is TRBV29-1, with TRBD2 matching 7 bases. J lost 3 bases, V lost 7 bases, and 10 bases had no gene match. Germline V gene data show CDR1 as SQVTM and CDR2 as ANQGSEA. This CDR3 is 14 amino acids long.

The chain couples TRBV20-1 to TRBJ2-5; D unresolved. The CDR3 loop spans 13 amino acids. Germline V lookup: CDR1 DFQATT, CDR2 SNEGSKA (reference sequence). V dropped 1 base and J dropped 0 bases, with 6 bases sitting between them. The CDR3 DNA reads as TGCAGTGCTAGAGCGAAGAACCAAGAGACCCAGTACTTC. It translates to CSARAKNQETQYF.